This T cell receptor beta chain was retrieved from a study of blood T cell repertoires in COVID-19. The wider study: PBMCs, B-cell-depleted T cells, or T cells provided the cDNA or gDNA that made up the material.

Original handling: Amplification with reference gene primers provided the estimates of nucleated cell counts. Clones were sequenced by immunoSEQ multiplex PCR, and TCRdb holds only the in-frame ones, with some missing. The V and J calls and clone size were taken over from that table, and D and trimming were inferred from the DNA. Of tens of thousands of clones in the sample, around 90% were seen once. This clone was picked up a small number of times. V lost 6 bases and J lost 3, with 12 bases in between. Per germline, CDR1 SEHNR and CDR2 FQNEAQ (reference sequence). The CDR3 consists of 14 residues. J is TRBJ1-3 and V is TRBV7-9; TRBD1 is a possible D gene (5 bases). The specimen sequenced was peripheral blood. The receptor was isolated from a woman in her 50s with active or convalescent COVID-19. CDR3: CASRDTGRGNTIYF. The CDR3 coding sequence is TGTGCCAGCAGGGACACGGGTCGTGGAAACACCATATATTTT.